The entry below describes one T cell receptor beta chain. Its antigen is unknown. Different DNA sequences within this sample yield the same CDR3. The sample comes from a study of shared clonotypes between healthy human individuals. Whole-study context: The people who gave samples were a couple of women and a few men aged 18 to 49. CD4 naive and memory got three plates each, CD8 naive two, CD8 memory one.

Data came from immunoSEQ multiplex PCR; TCRdb stores just in-frame clones and leaves some out. The repertoire holds a few million clones, with 85% to 95% as singletons. Trimming stripped 3 bases from V and 7 bases from J, with 7 bases between. Germline V gene data show CDR1 as DFQATT and CDR2 as SNEGSKA (reference sequence). The CDR3 has 11 residues. Study-wide findings and caveats: Compared with clonotypes that all four donors shared, non-shared clonotypes had lower generation probabilities.

This TCR was recovered from a man between 18 and 35 years old in good health. Some clones in this sample may be carry-over from other donors' samples. Sample: naive CD4+ T cells from PBMCs. Sample subset: CD45RA+ positively selected. V and J are TRBV20-1 and TRBJ2-1; no clear D. The CDR3 sequence is CSARGRNEQFF. The CDR3 nucleotides read TGCAGTGCTAGGGGCCGGAATGAGCAGTTCTTC.